This TCR beta chain was captured by sequencing in a study of metastatic and nonmetastatic thyroid tumors. Study summary: Blood and tumor or nodule tissue repertoires from malignant and benign thyroid patients were compared. Whole-study findings and limits: Benign nodules were reported to have significantly lower TCR beta diversity than malignant thyroid tumors, in blood and tumor.

This CDR3 contains 13 residues. V lost 3 bases and J 1 base, leaving 9 bases between the germline ends. Germline CDR1 is DFQATT and CDR2 is SNEGSKA (reference sequence). TCRdb reassembled clones from the PCR reads with MiXCR. This sample has 84,000 or so clones, with roughly 8.6% found just once. Each patient went into thyroid surgery without having received any treatment. This clone showed up many times. Its antigen is unidentified. Specimen: blood. This clonotype was obtained from a female donor with papillary thyroid cancer or a benign thyroid nodule (not recorded which). Some clones in this sample may be carry-over from other donors' samples. The rearrangement joins TRBV20-1 to TRBJ1-1; D is perhaps TRBD1 (5 bases). The CDR3 loop reads CSARPTENTEAFF. CDR3 sequence (DNA): TGCAGTGCTAGGCCGACAGAGAACACTGAAGCTTTCTTT.